The sequence of this T cell receptor beta chain was determined in a study of T cell repertoires in cytomegalovirus infection. Study details: Indications came from public TCR beta signatures; they pointed to CMV infection and to a matching HLA type.

Whole-study results and caveats: Cumulative public TCR beta family frequency identified carriers of CMV plus the relevant HLA. CMV-specific TCR beta clonotypes restricted by HLA-C dominated the ex vivo response.

A single record per CDR3 protein comes from TCRdb applying MiXCR to the reads. The top ten clones hold about a tenth of a sample with approximately 490,000 distinct CDR3 sequences, roughly 12% of them seen once. As concerns this clonotype: Its specificity is unknown.

This CDR3 comprises 13 residues. Germline values: CDR1 MNHEY, CDR2 SVGAGI. J lost 5 bases, V lost 6 bases, and 4 bases had no gene match. The TCR comes from a human donor in good health (CMV status not recorded). Some clones in this sample may be carry-over from other donors' samples. Sequenced material: PBMCs. The chain has TRBV6-5 and TRBJ2-7, with TRBD1 identical over 10 bases. CDR3 sequence: CASRRTGGDEQYF. CDR3 nucleotides: TGTGCCAGCAGACGGACAGGGGGTGACGAGCAGTACTTC.